This is a list of T cell receptor beta chains from one sample in a study of beta chain features in type 1 diabetes. Libraries were prepared by immunoSEQ multiplex PCR; TCRdb keeps only in-frame clonotypes and omits some of them. Of 500,000 to 650,000 clones listed, around 12% are singletons. Sequenced material: naive CD4+ T cells from blood. The receptors were gathered from a man aged 25 to 40 with type 1 diabetes. Both conserved end residues are trimmed from each CDR3.

j_gene | v_gene | CDR3aa
TRBJ2-3 | TRBV10-3 | AISEAAQTTDTQY
TRBJ1-2 | TRBV11-2 | ASSPPGRRYGYT
TRBJ2-1 | TRBV2 | ASSDRHEQF
TRBJ1-4 | TRBV5-4 | ASSLEKGNEKLF
TRBJ1-1 | TRBV2 | ATGSRGTEAF
TRBJ2-7 | TRBV29-1 | SVTSLGTGTYEQY
TRBJ2-5 | TRBV11-2 | ASSVRVGVIETQY
TRBJ2-5 | TRBV5-4 | ASSPGASGGAETQY
TRBJ1-5 | TRBV7-2 | ASSLGGSPQPQH
TRBJ1-2 | TRBV28 | ASSYPQGRQGYT
TRBJ2-1 | TRBV5-1 | ASSLGSSGVYNEQF
TRBJ1-2 | TRBV6-5 | ASSYSTRLEGHGYT
TRBJ2-5 | TRBV11-2 | ASSLDGGETQY
TRBJ2-7 | TRBV27 | ASSFRGQNYEQY
TRBJ1-2 | TRBV10-3 | AIRVGGHYGYT
TRBJ2-6 | TRBV6-1 | ASSGWTAGANVLT
TRBJ2-3 | TRBV18 | ASSPTGFDTQY
TRBJ2-4 | TRBV6-6 | ASEQSLAKNIQY
TRBJ1-1 | TRBV7-9 | ASSSTIVKAF
TRBJ2-7 | TRBV29-1 | SVGLLGYEQY
TRBJ2-5 | TRBV5-4 | ASSSVPGGETQY
TRBJ2-1 | TRBV29-1 | SGGQHPTEQF
TRBJ1-1 | TRBV18 | ASSPDRANTEAF
TRBJ2-1 | TRBV18 | ASRRVGQGLSNEQF
TRBJ1-1 | TRBV14 | ASSQGQPSEHQAF
TRBJ2-4 | TRBV4-2 | ASSQDFVTGGKNIQY
TRBJ2-5 | TRBV7-2 | ASSLTSEETQY
TRBJ1-5 | TRBV29-1 | SVRGSKNQPQH
TRBJ2-5 | TRBV6-6 | ASKNTGGTETQY
TRBJ1-2 | TRBV7-2 | ASSFGTNYGYT
TRBJ1-5 | TRBV13 | ASSLRQGLIAGQPQH
TRBJ2-5 | TRBV18 | ASSPQENGRETQY
TRBJ1-2 | TRBV7-9 | ASSLSGYYGYT
TRBJ2-3 | TRBV30 | AWSRITTEAQY
TRBJ2-1 | TRBV5-1 | ASALAETDNEQF
TRBJ2-4 | TRBV6-5 | ASSYRATDKNIQY
TRBJ2-3 | TRBV9 | ASSFRGGSHTDTQY
TRBJ2-1 | TRBV29-1 | SVEGPWDSTYNEQF
TRBJ2-1 | TRBV5-1 | ASSQGTASSYNEQF
TRBJ2-5 | TRBV5-4 | ASSFRGGETQY
TRBJ2-1 | TRBV5-1 | ASSLLGDEQF
TRBJ2-1 | TRBV7-2 | ASSPGGLSYNEQF
TRBJ1-2 | TRBV25-1 | ASSESGESYGYT
TRBJ2-6 | TRBV7-2 | ASSRGRVAGANVLT
TRBJ2-2 | TRBV7-3 | ASSLIAGANTGELF
TRBJ1-2 | TRBV28 | ASTPPGAADGYT
TRBJ2-6 | TRBV29-1 | SAGTGASGANVLT